The 3 T cell receptor beta chains in this list originate from one sample, sequenced in a study of T cells in tuberculosis. Repertoires were generated with immunoSEQ multiplex PCR, while TCRdb's copy carries only in-frame clones and drops some. The table has 30,000 to 35,000 clones, approximately 89% seen once. Input material: PBMCs. Receptors were obtained from a donor between 10 and 35 years old with latent tuberculosis or without tuberculosis infection.

V gene TRBV13 combines with J gene TRBJ2-1, with 8 bases aligning to TRBD2. This CDR3 contains 15 residues. CDR1 PRHDT and CDR2 FYEKMQ come from the germline V gene (reference sequence). The V and J ends lost 5 bases and 8 bases, in that order; junction bases with no gene match: 11. For the CDR3, the DNA is TGTGCCAGCAGCCCCGGACTAGCAGATCACTATGAGCAGTTCTTC. Translation gives CASSPGLADHYEQFF. The variable domain in full, completed from reference TRBV13 and TRBJ2-1, reads AAGVIQSPRHLIKEKRETATLKCYPIPRHDTVYWYQQGPGQDPQFLISFYEKMQSDKGSIPDRFSAQQFSDYHSELNMSSLELGDSALYFCASSPGLADHYEQFFGPGTRLTVL.

The chain employs TRBV6-1 and TRBJ1-2, with 11 bases that match TRBD1. CDR3 size: 15 residues. Germline lookup yields CDR1 MNHNS and CDR2 SASEGT. Trimming took 5 bases from V and 6 from J; bases not matched to a gene: 8. The CDR3 nucleotides are TGTGCCAGCAGTCGACGGGGGACAGGGGGGGATGGCTACACCTTC. It translates to CASSRRGTGGDGYTF.

The chain has TRBV28 and TRBJ2-1, with TRBD2 identical over 15 bases. The CDR3 contains 24 residues. CDR1 MDHEN and CDR2 SYDVKM come from the germline V gene. The trim removed 5 bases at V and 4 bases at J, leaving 27 bases unmatched. DNA for the CDR3: TGTGCCAGCAGTCCCGCGGTGGGACAGGGATCAAGCGGGACTAGCGGGGGGATTTACAATGAGCAGTTCTTC. Translating gives CASSPAVGQGSSGTSGGIYNEQFF.